This T cell receptor (beta chain) was found in a study of blood T cell repertoires in COVID-19 (TCRdb year 2020). With respect to the entire study: Samples covering the acute and convalescent phases of COVID-19 were provided by collaborators in the United States, Italy and Spain. The prospective study material was composed of cDNA or gDNA derived from T cells, B-cell-depleted T cells, or PBMCs. The dataset comprised deeply sampled blood TCRbeta repertoires from subjects exposed to, actively infected with, or recovered from COVID-19. A freely available public database, intended as a resource for researchers studying the immune response to SARS-CoV-2, is where the repertoires were released. Samples were obtained from the ongoing ImmuneRACE study (first 160 participants) and from over 1,000 subjects provided by 6 global collaborators. Sample metadata almost always included a de-identified subject ID, COVID-19 status, age in years and sex. Where available, HLA class I and class II types were taken from metadata supplied by the sample provider and were not determined by assay-based typing. Study-wide conclusions, independent of this receptor: The quantity of clinical and demographic metadata differed by source and by participant and was supplied without curation.

The immunoSEQ Assay, a bias-controlled multiplex PCR, was used to amplify TCRbeta CDR3 regions from genomic DNA. The authors processed their data as follows. Within the assay, amplification of reference gene primers was used to estimate how many nucleated cells each sample contained. To quantify the absolute abundance of each unique TCRbeta CDR3 rearrangement, sequence reads were collapsed and filtered. For each sample, productive Simpson clonality was calculated as the square root of Simpson's diversity index across productive rearrangements. The table was pulled from immuneACCESS by TCRdb, which kept in-frame rearrangements only. Such tables lose some clones; where checked, under half of the loss comes from unresolved V genes, and the rest has no known cause. V and J calls and clone size come straight from that table; D and trimming were deduced from the DNA. This sample is represented by under 150,000 clones; around three quarters of them were singletons. The ten largest clones represent approximately 2% of the sample.

The germline V gene supplies CDR1 KGHSH and CDR2 LQKENI. From its cysteine to its phenylalanine, the CDR3 spans 16 amino acids. Only the CDR3 DNA is retained, 48 bases long and in frame from the first base. At the junction V is shortened by 3 bases and J by 4 bases; bases outside the gene matches: 10. With respect to this clone: The specificity of this receptor is unknown. The input lacks base qualities; no much larger clone sits a single base away.

Each collaborating institution followed its own protocols to collect whole blood in K2EDTA tubes. Collaborator samples were shipped for TCRbeta analysis as frozen whole blood, isolated PBMCs, or DNA extracted from either sample type. The receptor was derived from a woman in her 70s with acute or convalescent COVID-19. The chain is made from TRBV18 and TRBJ1-1; 8 nucleotides in the junction match TRBD1. The specimen was peripheral blood. The bases read TGTGCCAGCTCACCTATAACAGGGGGTAGGGGCACTGAAGCTTTCTTT. It translates as CASSPITGGRGTEAFF.